This T cell receptor beta chain was captured by sequencing in a study of blood T cells in healthy people across ages. Germline V gene data show CDR1 as MNHEY and CDR2 as SVGEGT. The CDR3 is made up of 14 amino acids. Researchers collected roughly 9.8 milliliters of peripheral blood from every single donor. Each sample had at least 6.5 million PBMCs isolated. As concerns this clonotype: An end of the junction does not agree with germline; a read error may underlie this.

A J-beta primer mix and a sample-barcoded 5' primer were used in a second PCR of about 7 to 12 cycles. TCRdb re-analysed the 5' RACE reads in MiXCR, keeping a single row per CDR3 protein. The table lists 700,000 to 1,000,000 distinct CDR3 sequences, roughly 44% of them singletons. The sample consisted of blood. The rearrangement uses TRBV6-2 or TRBV6-3 and TRBJ2-7; the D is unclear. The receptor's source is a man aged 55 to 70 in good health. CDR3 sequence: CASSQGGISYEQYF. The DNA of the CDR3 is TGTGCGAGCAGCCAAGGCGGAATCTCCTACGAGCAGTACTTC.